The next 18 T cell receptor beta chains were all read from a single sample in a study of T cells in Graves' hyperthyroidism and ophthalmopathy. Template material for amplifying TCR beta CDR3 regions consisted of RNA transcripts. In the first-round RT-PCR of the TCR CDR3, the HTBI primer set was used. TCRdb passed the multiplex PCR reads through MiXCR, listing each CDR3 protein once. The sample lists about 720,000 distinct CDR3 sequences, around 20% occurring once. The sequenced sample was blood. The receptors originated from a woman aged 45-59 years with Graves' hyperthyroidism that later progressed to Graves' ophthalmopathy.

This clonotype was observed at least ten times. The chain carries TRBV29-1 and TRBJ1-1; D perhaps matches TRBD1 (6 bases). This CDR3 has 12 amino acids. V gave up 7 bases and J gave up 1 base, with 10 bases separating them. Germline values: CDR1 SQVTM, CDR2 ANQGSEA. CDR3 sequence: CSAPTGNTEAFF. The CDR3 nucleotides read TGCAGCGCTCCGACAGGGAACACTGAAGCTTTCTTT.

This clonotype was seen at least ten times. V is TRBV12-3 or TRBV12-4 and J is TRBJ2-1; maybe TRBD2 (5 bases). This CDR3 spans 14 amino acids. The germline V and J ends were trimmed by 7 bases and 1 base, with 11 bases remaining between them. CDR3 in amino acids: CASTRGISYNEQFF. The CDR3 region has the DNA TGTGCCAGCACCCGGGGTATATCCTACAATGAGCAGTTCTTC.

This clonotype showed up many times. This rearrangement joins TRBV15 to TRBJ1-2; TRBD1 agrees at 7 bases. J was trimmed by 2 bases and V by 2 bases; bases with no gene match: 2. Germline lookup yields CDR1 LNHNV and CDR2 YYDKDF (reference sequence). The length of the CDR3 is 14 residues. CDR3 amino acids: CATSRQTGNYGYTF. CDR3 nucleotide sequence: TGTGCCACCAGCAGACAGACAGGGAACTATGGCTACACCTTC.

This clonotype has a count of ten or more. CDR3 bases: TGTGCCAGTATGGCGGATAAACACACTGAAGCTTTCTTT. Protein product: CASMADKHTEAFF. This chain uses TRBV27 with TRBJ1-1, with D unresolved. With 9 bases removed from V and 3 bases from J, the gap between germline ends came to 14 bases. This CDR3 has 13 residues. In germline, CDR1 is MNHEY, CDR2 SMNVEV (reference sequence).

This clonotype came up many times. This sequence joins TRBV5-1 and TRBJ2-7; a weak D match, TRBD2 (7 bases). The CDR3 loop spans 14 amino acids. Germline loops: CDR1 SGHRS, CDR2 YFSETQ. The germline V and J ends were trimmed by 3 bases and 2 bases, with 12 bases remaining between them. The CDR3 region has the DNA TGCGCCAGCAGCTGGGGGGGCACGACCTACGAGCAGTACTTC. Translated, it gives CASSWGGTTYEQYF.

In regard to this clonotype: The junction differs from germline at one of its ends, possibly a read error. The CDR3, as DNA: TGTGTCAGCAGTGGGGGACAGGGAGTTGGAAACACCATATATTTT. It codes for CVSSGGQGVGNTIYF. The chain uses TRBV6-1 and TRBJ1-3; 9 positions agree with TRBD1. This CDR3 has 15 amino acids. CDR1 MNHNS and CDR2 SASEGT come from the germline V gene.

The sample holds a few counts of this clonotype. This chain connects TRBV6-1 to TRBJ1-4; 8 positions agree with TRBD1. This CDR3 contains 14 residues. The V segment lost 6 bases and the J segment 7 bases; nucleotides outside the gene matches: 7. Germline V gene lookup returns CDR1 MNHNS and CDR2 SASEGT. This chain's CDR3 is CASSRDRSVEKLFF. In DNA, the CDR3 is TGTGCCAGCAGCCGGGACAGGAGTGTTGAAAAACTGTTTTTT.

V gene TRBV5-1 combines with J gene TRBJ2-5, with D possibly matching TRBD1 (6 bases). Germline CDR1 and CDR2: SGHRS and YFSETQ. V was pared by 0 bases and J by 9 bases, with 18 bases between. The CDR3 consists of 15 residues. CDR3 in amino acids: CASSLVEPGAHAQYF. The CDR3 coding sequence is TGCGCCAGCAGCTTGGTAGAGCCAGGGGCCCATGCCCAGTACTTC.

In this sample, this clonotype turned up a few times. J is TRBJ1-5 and V is TRBV9; D is unresolved. The V and J ends lost 0 bases and 0 bases respectively, with 4 bases between them. The length of the CDR3 is 14 residues. From germline, CDR1 is SGDLS and CDR2 YYNGEE. This CDR3 is CASSVGNSNQPQHF. CDR3 DNA: TGTGCCAGCAGCGTAGGTAATAGCAATCAGCCCCAGCATTTT.

V is TRBV15 and J is TRBJ2-7, with D possibly TRBD1 on 6 matching bases. The germline gives CDR1 LNHNV, CDR2 YYDKDF (reference sequence). Trimming stripped 3 bases from V and 4 bases from J, with 10 bases between. The CDR3 has 13 residues. The CDR3 loop reads CATSSLGQYEQYF. The CDR3 nucleotides read TGTGCCACCAGCAGTTTGGGACAATACGAGCAGTACTTC.

This clonotype has at least ten counts. V gene TRBV7-9 combines with J gene TRBJ2-1, with 12 positions matching TRBD1. Trimming cost V 2 bases and J 7 bases; bases outside gene matches: 6. CDR1 SEHNR and CDR2 FQNEAQ come from the germline V gene (reference sequence). The CDR3 extends over 16 amino acids. DNA of the CDR3: TGTGCCAGCAGCTTACCGGGACAGGGGGCAGGGAATGAGCAGTTCTTC. It codes for CASSLPGQGAGNEQFF.

The chain uses TRBV6-5 and TRBJ2-6, with D possibly matching TRBD2 (5 bases). Germline V gene lookup returns CDR1 MNHEY and CDR2 SVGAGI. The germline V and J ends were trimmed by 0 bases and 4 bases, with 10 bases remaining between them. This CDR3 has 16 amino acids. This CDR3 is CASSYSRARGANVLTF. The CDR3 bases are TGTGCCAGCAGTTACTCGAGGGCGCGAGGGGCCAACGTCCTGACTTTC.

This clonotype turned up a few times. The chain couples TRBV12-3 or TRBV12-4 to TRBJ2-5, with 12 bases aligning to TRBD2. This CDR3 is built from 16 residues. Trimming cost V 5 bases and J 5 bases; bases outside gene matches: 9. The CDR3 region is CASSPLLAGGHETQYF. The CDR3, as DNA: TGTGCCAGCAGTCCCTTACTAGCGGGGGGCCACGAGACCCAGTACTTC.

This clonotype has a count of ten or more. The rearrangement joins TRBV18 to TRBJ1-2; D is unclear. The CDR3 is made up of 12 amino acids. V gave up 5 bases and J gave up 2 bases, with 6 bases separating them. Germline assignment: CDR1 KGHSH and CDR2 LQKENI. CDR3 in DNA: TGTGCCAGCTCATCAAGAAACTATGGCTACACCTTC. Its protein is CASSSRNYGYTF. Combining the CDR3 with reference TRBV18 and TRBJ1-2 gives the whole variable domain NAGVMQNPRHLVRRRGQEARLRCSPMKGHSHVYWYRQLPEEGLKFMVYLQKENIIDESGMPKERFSAEFPKEGPSILRIQQVVRGDSAAYFCASSSRNYGYTFGSGTRLTVV.

This clonotype was counted many times. The chain has TRBV12-3 or TRBV12-4 and TRBJ2-7; D unresolved. V was shortened by 3 bases and J by 6 bases, with 12 bases between the two germline ends. This CDR3 has 13 residues. The CDR3, as DNA: TGTGCCAGCAGTTTCGGTCCTTCGTTCGAGCAGTACTTC. As protein: CASSFGPSFEQYF.

The chain combines TRBV6-1 with TRBJ2-2, with D hard to call. V shed 1 base and J shed 6 bases, with 6 bases lying between them. Germline assignment: CDR1 MNHNS and CDR2 SASEGT. This CDR3 is 13 amino acids long. CDR3 sequence reads: CASSEGDAGELFF. The CDR3 nucleotides read TGTGCCAGCAGTGAAGGAGACGCCGGGGAGCTGTTTTTT.

In its sample, this clonotype was seen many times. The chain recombines TRBV30 with TRBJ1-5; D is undetermined. The CDR3 is 12 residues long. Deletions cut 1 base from V and 3 bases from J, with 4 bases between. Germline CDR1 and CDR2: GTSNPN and SVGIG (reference sequence). CDR3 in DNA: TGTGCCTGGAGTGCCCTCAATCAGCCCCAGCATTTT. This gives the protein CAWSALNQPQHF.

This chain joins TRBV12-3 or TRBV12-4 and TRBJ2-5, with D possibly being TRBD1 or TRBD2 (5 bases each). The CDR3 contains 13 residues. V lost 4 bases and J lost 5, with 11 bases in between. The CDR3 DNA follows: TGTGCCAGCAGTTCCCCGGGGCACGAGACCCAGTACTTC. It codes for CASSSPGHETQYF.